The present T cell receptor beta chain was sequenced within a study of OX40 agonist ivuxolimab in advanced cancers. The CDR3 totals 12 residues. Per the germline V gene, CDR1 is SGHNT and CDR2 is YYREEE (reference sequence). Trimming cost V 3 bases and J 0 bases, with 4 bases left between them. Notes on this clone: The same CDR3 can be traced to other DNA sequences in this sample.

Sequencing used immunoSEQ multiplex PCR; TCRdb keeps in-frame clones, though not all of them. This sample has under 95,000 clones, with roughly nine tenths found just once. The source is an adult with an advanced solid tumor such as melanoma, head and neck, liver or kidney cancer. The sequencing here drew on CD4+ or CD8+ T cells sorted from blood, taken in a trial of the OX40 agonist ivuxolimab. The gene calls are TRBV5-4 and TRBJ2-7; D call uncertain. The DNA of the CDR3 is TGTGCCAGCAGCTCCTCCTCCTACGAGCAGTACTTC. It translates to CASSSSSYEQYF.